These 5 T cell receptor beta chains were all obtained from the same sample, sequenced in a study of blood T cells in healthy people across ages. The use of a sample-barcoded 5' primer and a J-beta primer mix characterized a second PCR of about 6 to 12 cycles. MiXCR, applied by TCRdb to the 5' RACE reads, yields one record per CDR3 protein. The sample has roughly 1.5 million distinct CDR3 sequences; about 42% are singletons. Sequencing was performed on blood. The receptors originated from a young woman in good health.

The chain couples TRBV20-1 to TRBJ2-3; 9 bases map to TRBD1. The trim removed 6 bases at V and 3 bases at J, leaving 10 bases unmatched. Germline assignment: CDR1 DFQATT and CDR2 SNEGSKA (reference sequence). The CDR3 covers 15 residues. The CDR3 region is CSASRGGTGTDTQYF. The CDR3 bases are TGCAGTGCCTCTAGGGGGGGGACAGGGACAGATACGCAGTATTTT.

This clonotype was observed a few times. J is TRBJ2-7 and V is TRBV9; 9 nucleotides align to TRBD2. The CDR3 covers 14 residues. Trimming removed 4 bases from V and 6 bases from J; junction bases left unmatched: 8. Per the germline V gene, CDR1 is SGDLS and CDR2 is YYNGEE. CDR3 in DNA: TGTGCCAGCAGCCCCCAAAGCGGGAGGCTCGAGCAGTACTTC. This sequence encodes CASSPQSGRLEQYF.

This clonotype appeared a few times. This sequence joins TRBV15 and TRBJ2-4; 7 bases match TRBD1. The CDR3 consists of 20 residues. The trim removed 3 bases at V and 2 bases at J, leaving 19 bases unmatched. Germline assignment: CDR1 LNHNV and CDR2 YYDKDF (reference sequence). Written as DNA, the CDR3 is TGTGCCACCAGCAGTCCCACGGACAGGAGCCGGTACCCCACCAAAAACATTCAGTACTTC. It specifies CATSSPTDRSRYPTKNIQYF. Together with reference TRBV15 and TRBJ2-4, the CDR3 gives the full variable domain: DAMVIQNPRYQVTQFGKPVTLSCSQTLNHNVMYWYQQKSSQAPKLLFHYYDKDFNNEADTPDNFQSRRPNTSFCFLDIRSPGLGDTAMYLCATSSPTDRSRYPTKNIQYFGAGTRLSVL.

CDR3 sequence (DNA): TGTGCCAGCAGGATAAGGGGTTCCTCCTATAATTCACCCCTCCACTTT. This translates into CASRIRGSSYNSPLHF. The chain combines TRBV28 with TRBJ1-6; D is perhaps TRBD1 (5 bases). Germline V gives CDR1 MDHEN, CDR2 SYDVKM. Between the trimmed V and J ends, which lost 6 bases and 0 bases, there was a span of 12 bases. This CDR3 has 16 residues.

The CDR3: CASSGTGIYNEQYF. Written as DNA, the CDR3 is TGTGCCAGCAGCGGGACAGGGATATACAATGAGCAGTACTTC. The chain links TRBV12-3 or TRBV12-4 to TRBJ2-7; 9 positions match TRBD1. V shed 6 bases and J 7 bases; nucleotides not matched to a gene: 10. The CDR3 is made up of 14 amino acids.